This T cell receptor (beta chain) was obtained from a study of cytomegalovirus exposure and HLA in healthy donors. In the PCR, 60 Vbeta and 13 Jbeta primers were used. Generated by immunoSEQ multiplex PCR, the TCRdb table keeps only in-frame clones and is missing some. This sample has 150,000 or so clones, with more than 70% found just once. The origin of this receptor is a man younger than 35 in good health and CMV-seropositive. The specimen was PBMCs.

The CDR3 region has the DNA TGCGCCAGCAGCTTCGGGACAGTCTTCTATGGCTACACCTTC. Amino acids: CASSFGTVFYGYTF. This rearrangement joins TRBV5-1 to TRBJ1-2, with TRBD1 matching 7 bases. Unmatched junction bases numbered 5, after V lost 2 bases and J lost 4 bases. CDR3 length: 14 residues. Germline V gene lookup returns CDR1 SGHRS and CDR2 YFSETQ.